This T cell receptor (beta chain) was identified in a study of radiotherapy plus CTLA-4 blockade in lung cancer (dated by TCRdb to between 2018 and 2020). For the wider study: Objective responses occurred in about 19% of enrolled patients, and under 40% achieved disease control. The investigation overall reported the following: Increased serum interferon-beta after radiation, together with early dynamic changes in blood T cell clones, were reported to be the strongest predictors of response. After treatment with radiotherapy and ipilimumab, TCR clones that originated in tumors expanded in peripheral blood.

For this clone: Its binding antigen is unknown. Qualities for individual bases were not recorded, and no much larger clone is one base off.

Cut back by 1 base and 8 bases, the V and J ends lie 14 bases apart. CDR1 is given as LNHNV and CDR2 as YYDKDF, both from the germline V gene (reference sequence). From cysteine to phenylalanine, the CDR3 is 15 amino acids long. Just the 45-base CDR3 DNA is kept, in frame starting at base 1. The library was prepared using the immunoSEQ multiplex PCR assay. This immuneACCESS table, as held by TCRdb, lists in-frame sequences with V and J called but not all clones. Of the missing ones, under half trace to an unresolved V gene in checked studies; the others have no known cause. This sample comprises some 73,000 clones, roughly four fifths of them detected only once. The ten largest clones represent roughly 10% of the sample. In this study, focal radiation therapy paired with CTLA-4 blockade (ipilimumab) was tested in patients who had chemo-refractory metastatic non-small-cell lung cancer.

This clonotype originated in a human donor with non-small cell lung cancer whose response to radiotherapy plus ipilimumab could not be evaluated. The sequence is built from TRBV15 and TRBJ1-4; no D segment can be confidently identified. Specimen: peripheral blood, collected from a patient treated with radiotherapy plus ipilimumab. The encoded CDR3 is CATSRGAPGWEKLFF. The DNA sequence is TGTGCCACCAGCAGAGGGGCCCCGGGGTGGGAAAAACTGTTTTTT.